The source of this T cell receptor beta chain is a study of beta chain features in type 1 diabetes. Study results and limitations: Patients and controls would share equally any PCR tilt toward shorter templates.

CDR3 length: 13 amino acids. Between the trimmed V and J ends, which lost 5 bases and 2 bases, there was a span of 9 bases. The V gene's germline CDR1 is SEHNR and CDR2 FQNEAQ (reference sequence). Averaging roughly 120 mL, one heparinised blood draw came from each individual donor. This clone was counted a few times. Antigen specificity is unknown. TCRB transcripts that were expressed got sequenced, as all of the isolated RNA had been reverse transcribed. Some clones are missing from TCRdb's copy, which holds only in-frame ones; the method was immunoSEQ multiplex PCR. The sample has some 300,000 clones; 8% are singletons.

V usage is TRBV7-9 and J usage is TRBJ2-5; D is perhaps TRBD1 (6 bases). The source material was central memory CD4+ T cells from blood. The TCR was taken from a woman aged 18-29 years in good health. The CDR3 spells CASSPTGQETQYF. In nucleotides, the CDR3 is TGTGCCAGCAGCCCAACAGGGCAAGAGACCCAGTACTTC. Filled out from reference TRBV7-9 and TRBJ2-5, the complete variable domain reads DTGVSQNPRHKITKRGQNVTFRCDPISEHNRLYWYRQTLGQGPEFLTYFQNEAQLEKSRLLSDRFSAERPKGSFSTLEIQRTEQGDSAMYLCASSPTGQETQYFGPGTRLLVL.